This record concerns one TCR beta chain sequence. As yet, its antigen is unknown. There are 20 residues in the CDR3. Trimming cost V 2 bases and J 4 bases, with 30 bases left between them. CDR1 and CDR2 (germline): SGHKS, YYEKEE (reference sequence). This record belongs to a study of cytomegalovirus exposure and HLA in healthy donors. Study-level results: Presence/absence analysis assumed near-uniform sequencing depth across donors. Listed as cytomegalovirus-associated were 164 TCR beta chains. HLA-A and HLA-B allele assignments for most subjects were reportedly predicted accurately using TCR beta sequences.

Healthy people donating bone marrow made up the donors. The primer mix had 60 Vbeta and 13 Jbeta primers. Measured with immunoSEQ multiplex PCR; TCRdb has only the in-frame clones, and not every one. The sample shows 200,000 to 300,000 clones, 84% of them seen only once. This chain uses TRBV5-5 with TRBJ1-2; D is possibly TRBD1 (5 bases). Sequenced input: PBMCs. This TCR was sampled from a woman aged 40 to 49 in good health and CMV-seropositive. CDR3 nucleotides: TGTGCCAGCAGCTTCGGGGACCCTCGGGAGCTATGGCATGTGGGCTATGGCTACACCTTC. As protein: CASSFGDPRELWHVGYGYTF. Drawing the rest from reference TRBV5-5 and TRBJ1-2, the complete variable domain is DAGVTQSPTHLIKTRGQQVTLRCSPISGHKSVSWYQQVLGQGPQFIFQYYEKEERGRGNFPDRFSARQFPNYSSELNVNALLLGDSALYLCASSFGDPRELWHVGYGYTFGSGTRLTVV.